The 15 T cell receptor beta chains below were found in one sample sequenced in a study of T cell clonality in common variable immunodeficiency. Libraries were prepared by immunoSEQ multiplex PCR; TCRdb keeps only in-frame clonotypes and omits some of them. The sample holds over 11,000 clones, and no clone turns up only once. No antigen has been identified for these receptors. Whole-study results and caveats: Reportedly, TCR beta sequences from common variable immunodeficiency showed fewer deletions and N-nucleotide insertions.

The sample consisted of peripheral blood mononuclear cells. Receptor source: a human donor with common variable immunodeficiency.

There are a few counts of this clone. The CDR3 extends 3 residues past the end of the read, so its final part is completed from the germline J gene. This chain connects TRBV7-9 to TRBJ2-3; perhaps TRBD2 as D (6 bases). There are 14 residues in the CDR3. CDR1 is SEHNR and CDR2 is FQNEAQ in the germline V gene (reference sequence). Trimming removed 3 bases from V and 0 bases from J, with 7 bases in between. CDR3 protein: CASSFGTSTDTQYF. Incomplete CDR3 DNA: TGTGCCAGCAGCTTTGGGACTAGCACAGATACG.

Worth noting for this clone: The CDR3 end lies 3 residues beyond the end of the read and is filled in from the germline J gene. The chain employs TRBV7-2 and TRBJ1-4, with D possibly being TRBD1 (5 bases). Germline values: CDR1 SGHTA, CDR2 FQGNSA. The CDR3 extends over 15 amino acids. The V end was cut by 2 bases, the J end by 8 bases, with 15 bases between. The CDR3 region is CASSLNGGSQEKLFF. The CDR3 DNA, read in part, is TGTGCCAGCAGCTTAAACGGGGGAAGTCAAGAAAAA.

The table lists this clone with a few counts. The sequenced CDR3 bases are TGTGCCAGCAGCATCCGCCCAGTAGCCTCCTACGAG. Amino acids: CASSIRPVASYE. The full CDR3 is CASSIRPVASYEQYF. The chain has TRBV5-5 and TRBJ2-7; D is unclear. The read terminates 3 residues ahead of where the CDR3 ends, so the germline J gene completes it. Germline values: CDR1 SGHKS, CDR2 YYEKEE (reference sequence). Between the trimmed V and J ends, which lost 4 bases and 0 bases, there was a span of 14 bases. This CDR3 contains 15 residues.

Only a few counts were recorded for this clone. The sequenced part of the CDR3 DNA is TGTGCCAGCAGCCCTCCTCTAGCCAAAAACATT. Encoded protein: CASSPPLAKNI. The complete CDR3 reads CASSPPLAKNIQYF. This chain links TRBV7-9 with TRBJ2-4; no reliable D call. The CDR3 end lies 3 residues beyond the end of the read and is filled in from the germline J gene. The CDR3 sequence is 14 residues long. V gave up 5 bases and J gave up 0 bases, with 8 bases separating them. Germline CDR1 is SEHNR and CDR2 is FQNEAQ (reference sequence).

This clone was seen only a few times. The read is 3 residues too short to cover the CDR3 end, so that end is filled in from the germline J gene. This sequence joins TRBV19 and TRBJ2-5; perhaps TRBD2 as D (7 bases). The CDR3 extends over 16 amino acids. The V end was cut by 3 bases, the J end by 0 bases, with 14 bases between. Germline assignment: CDR1 LNHDA and CDR2 SQIVND (reference sequence). Incomplete CDR3 DNA: TGTGCCAGTAGTATGTCTGCGGGGGCGTACCAAGAGACC. Protein: CASSMSAGAYQET. The CDR3 in its entirety is CASSMSAGAYQETQYF.

By proportion, this clone is medium-sized. The read ends 3 residues before the CDR3 terminus; that terminus is restored from the germline J gene. The V call is TRBV7-2, the J call TRBJ1-1; 10 bases map to TRBD1. CDR3 length: 15 amino acids. The V segment lost 5 bases and the J segment 1 base; nucleotides outside the gene matches: 4. CDR1 SGHTA and CDR2 FQGNSA come from the germline V gene. CDR3 bases read: TGTGCCAGCAGCAGACAGGGGGCTTGGAACACTGAA. Protein sequence: CASSRQGAWNTE. In full, the CDR3 reads CASSRQGAWNTEAFF.

Concerning this clone itself: The read gets to within 3 residues of the CDR3 end, and the germline J gene fills in the rest. J is TRBJ2-5 and V is TRBV7-9; no reliable D call. Per germline, CDR1 SEHNR and CDR2 FQNEAQ (reference sequence). This CDR3 is built from 15 residues. The ends were cut back, 2 bases at V and 3 bases at J, with 13 bases in the middle. The sequenced CDR3 bases are TGTGCCAGCAGCTTAAACCTCCCGGCGGAAGAGACC. Translation: CASSLNLPAEET. The CDR3 in its entirety is CASSLNLPAEETQYF.

This clone occurred a few times. With the read ending 3 residues before the CDR3 end, the germline J gene is used to fill in that end. The chain joins TRBV7-9 to TRBJ2-7, with 8 bases aligning to TRBD2. Germline assignment: CDR1 SEHNR and CDR2 FQNEAQ (reference sequence). V dropped 4 bases and J dropped 3; count of bases not matched to a gene: 5. The CDR3 consists of 14 residues. CDR3 in amino acids: CASSSVAGYYEQYF. The sequenced CDR3 bases are TGTGCCAGCAGCTCAGTAGCGGGGTACTACGAG.

The sample holds a few counts of this clone. Read sequence stops 3 residues before the CDR3 end, and the germline J gene provides the missing end. The rearrangement uses TRBV7-6 and TRBJ2-3; D remains ambiguous. V was cut by 1 base and J by 2 bases, with 7 bases left in between. The CDR3 totals 14 residues. Germline CDR1 and CDR2: SGHVS and FNYEAQ. The chain's CDR3 is CASSLGQITDTQYF. The DNA read from the CDR3 is TGTGCCAGCAGCTTAGGGCAGATCACAGATACG.

As concerns this clone: The read ends 3 residues early relative to the CDR3; the germline J gene fills the gap. V usage is TRBV18 and J usage is TRBJ2-4; 7 bases line up with TRBD1. Germline V gene sequence: CDR1 KGHSH, CDR2 LQKENI. Trimming removed 4 bases from V and 6 bases from J; junction bases left unmatched: 6. CDR3 length: 14 amino acids. The CDR3 sequence is CASSQTGLINIQYF. The sequenced CDR3 bases are TGTGCCAGCTCACAGACAGGGTTGATAAACATT.

Turning to this clone: With the read ending 3 residues before the CDR3 end, the germline J gene is used to fill in that end. The chain has TRBV2 and TRBJ2-1; TRBD1 aligns across 8 bases. Germline V gives CDR1 SNHLY, CDR2 FYNNEI. The CDR3 is 15 residues long. With V trimmed by 7 bases and J by 3 bases, 8 bases remained unmatched. CDR3 DNA, as far as it was read: TGTGCCAGCAATATCCCGGGACAGGACTACAATGAG. It translates to CASNIPGQDYNE. The full CDR3 protein reads CASNIPGQDYNEQFF.

In regard to this clone: Read coverage stops 3 residues before the CDR3 terminus; the germline J gene supplies the remainder. V gene TRBV7-3 combines with J gene TRBJ2-5, with 7 bases that match TRBD1. The CDR3 consists of 16 residues. From germline, CDR1 is SGHTA and CDR2 FQGTGA. V dropped 2 bases and J dropped 2; count of bases not matched to a gene: 8. CDR3 amino acids: CASSLGAGGRQETQYF. Incomplete CDR3 DNA: TGTGCCAGCAGCTTAGGGGCAGGGGGAAGGCAAGAGACC.

This clone was seen more than once but under ten times. The CDR3 extends 3 residues past the end of the read, so its final part is completed from the germline J gene. V and J are TRBV19 and TRBJ2-7; a weak D match, TRBD2 (6 bases). The CDR3 runs to 12 residues. V dropped 8 bases and J dropped 1 base, with 9 bases sitting between them. CDR1 LNHDA and CDR2 SQIVND come from the germline V gene (reference sequence). The CDR3 region is CASDGGSYEQYF. The part of the CDR3 DNA that was read is TGTGCCAGTGACGGGGGATCCTACGAG.

This clone was seen only a few times. The CDR3 end falls 3 residues outside the read, so it is completed with the germline J gene. This chain uses TRBV19 with TRBJ2-2, with a tentative D call TRBD1 (6 bases). Germline V gene sequence: CDR1 LNHDA, CDR2 SQIVND (reference sequence). V shed 4 bases and J shed 5 bases, with 11 bases lying between them. The CDR3 loop spans 14 amino acids. CDR3 protein: CASSTLRGTGELFF. CDR3 bases read: TGTGCCAGTAGTACCCTCAGGGGAACCGGGGAG.

Comment on this clone: The read comes to an end 3 residues before the CDR3 does, leaving the germline J gene to fill in the end. The chain uses TRBV7-8 and TRBJ2-3; 8 nucleotides agree with TRBD1. The germline V gene has CDR1 SGHVS and CDR2 FQNEAQ. The junction had 9 bases not matched to a gene; V was cut back by 11 bases and J by 5 bases. This CDR3 region has 13 residues. The covered CDR3 bases are TGTGCCGGCTCAGGACAGGGAATAGATACG. Translated: CAGSGQGIDT. The full-length CDR3 reads as CAGSGQGIDTQYF.